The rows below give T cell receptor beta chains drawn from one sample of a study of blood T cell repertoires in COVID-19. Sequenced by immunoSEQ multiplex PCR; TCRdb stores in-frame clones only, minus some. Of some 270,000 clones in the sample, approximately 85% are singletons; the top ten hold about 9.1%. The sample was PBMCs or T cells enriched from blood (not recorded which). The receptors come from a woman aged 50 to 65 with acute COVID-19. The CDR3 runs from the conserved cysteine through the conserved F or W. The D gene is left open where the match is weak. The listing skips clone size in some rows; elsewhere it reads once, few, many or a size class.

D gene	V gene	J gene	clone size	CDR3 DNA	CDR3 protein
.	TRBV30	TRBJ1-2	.	TGTGCCGGTCGGGGTGGGCAGGCCTATGGCTACACCTTC	CAGRGGQAYGYTF
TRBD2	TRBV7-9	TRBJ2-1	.	TGTGCCAGCAGTTTTAGCGGGGGGTTCAATGAGCAGTTCTTC	CASSFSGGFNEQFF
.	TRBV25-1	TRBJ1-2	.	TGTGCCAGCAGGGGGCTGGCTGGCTATGGCTACACCTTC	CASRGLAGYGYTF
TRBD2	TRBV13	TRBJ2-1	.	TGTGCCAGCAGCACTAGCGGGGGGGCTAATGAGCAGTTCTTC	CASSTSGGANEQFF
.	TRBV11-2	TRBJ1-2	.	TGTGCCAGCAGCTTAGAAGCCAATCCCCGCCGCTACACCTTC	CASSLEANPRRYTF
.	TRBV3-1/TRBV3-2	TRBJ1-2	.	TGTGCCAGCAGCCATCGAGGGACTAACTATGGCTACACCTTC	CASSHRGTNYGYTF
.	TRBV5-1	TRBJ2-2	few	TGCGCCAGCAGCTCCCGGACAGAAAACACCGGGGAGCTGTTTTTT	CASSSRTENTGELFF
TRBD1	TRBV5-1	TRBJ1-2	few	TGCGCCAGCAGCCAGGGACAGGGGATCTATGGCTACACCTTC	CASSQGQGIYGYTF
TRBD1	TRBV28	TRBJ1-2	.	TGTGCCAGCAGCGCGCTCCTCGGGACAGGGGGCGCTGAGGTCTATGGCTACACCTTC	CASSALLGTGGAEVYGYTF
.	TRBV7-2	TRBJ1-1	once	TGTGCCAGCGGGCCCCGGGGGAACACTGAAGCTTTCTTT	CASGPRGNTEAFF
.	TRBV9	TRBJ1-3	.	TGTGCCAGCAGCGTAGCCGACAGGACATACACCATATATTTT	CASSVADRTYTIYF
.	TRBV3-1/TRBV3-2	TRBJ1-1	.	TGTGCCAGCAGCCAAGACGGGAGGTTGGAAGCTTTCTTT	CASSQDGRLEAFF
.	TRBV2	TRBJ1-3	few	TGTGCCAGCAGTGGGACAGCTGGAAACACCATATATTTT	CASSGTAGNTIYF
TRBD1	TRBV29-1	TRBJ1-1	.	TGCAGCGTGCGGACAGGGTGGGGGGCTGAAGCTTTCTTT	CSVRTGWGAEAFF
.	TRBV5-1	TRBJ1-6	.	TGCGCCAGCAGCCCCGGACTGGCAGATTCACCCCTCCACTTT	CASSPGLADSPLHF
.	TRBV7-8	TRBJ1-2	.	TGTGCCAGCAGCTTAGCGGGAGGGGCCTATGGCTACACCTTC	CASSLAGGAYGYTF
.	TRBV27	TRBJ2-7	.	TGTGCCAGTGGGCGATACGAGCAGTACTTC	CASGRYEQYF
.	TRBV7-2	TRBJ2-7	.	TGTGCCAGCAGCTTAAATCGAGGCTACGAGCAGTACTTC	CASSLNRGYEQYF
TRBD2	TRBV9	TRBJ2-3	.	TGTGCCAGCAGCGTTACTAGCGGGGGGCCAGAAGATACGCAGTATTTT	CASSVTSGGPEDTQYF
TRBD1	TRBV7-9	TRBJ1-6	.	TGTGCCAGCAGCGGACAGGGTGGACCCCTCCACTTT	CASSGQGGPLHF
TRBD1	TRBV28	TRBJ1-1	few	TGTGCCAGCACTCCCACGGACAGGTTGAACACTGAAGCTTTCTTT	CASTPTDRLNTEAFF
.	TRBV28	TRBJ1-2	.	TGTGCCAGCAGTTTAGCGTTCTATGGCTACACCTTC	CASSLAFYGYTF
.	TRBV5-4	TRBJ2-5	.	TGTGCCAGCAGCGTGAAACAGGGCCCAGAGACCCAGTACTTC	CASSVKQGPETQYF
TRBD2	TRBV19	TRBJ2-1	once	TGTGCCAGTAGTACGTCTAGCGGGGGGGCCTATGAGCAGTTCTTC	CASSTSSGGAYEQFF
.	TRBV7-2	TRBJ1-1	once	TGTGCCAGCAGCCAGGGAGGGGTGCAAGGGTTAGGTCAAGCTTTCTTT	CASSQGGVQGLGQAFF
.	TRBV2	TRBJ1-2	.	TGTGCCAGCAGTGAACAAGTGGGCAGCATTTATGGCTACACCTTC	CASSEQVGSIYGYTF
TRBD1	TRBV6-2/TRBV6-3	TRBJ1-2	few	TGTGCCAGCAGTTACTCGGACAGGGTAGTGAGCTACACCTTC	CASSYSDRVVSYTF
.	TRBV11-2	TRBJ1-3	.	TGTGCCAGCAGCTTAGATAGGACTAGCTCTGGAAACACCATATATTTT	CASSLDRTSSGNTIYF
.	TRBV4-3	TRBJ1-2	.	TGCGCCAGCAGCCAAGATCCGGCAGGGTCCATCTATGGCTACACCTTC	CASSQDPAGSIYGYTF
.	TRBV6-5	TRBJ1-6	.	TGTGCCAGCAGTCGGGATTATAATTCACCCCTCCACTTT	CASSRDYNSPLHF
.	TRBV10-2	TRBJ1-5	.	TGCGCCAGCAGTACCGGAGGTGGGGTTCCCCAGCCCCAGCATTTT	CASSTGGGVPQPQHF
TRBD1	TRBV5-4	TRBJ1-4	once	TGTGCCAGCAGCCGGACAGGGGGCTTCAGTAATGAAAAACTGTTTTTT	CASSRTGGFSNEKLFF